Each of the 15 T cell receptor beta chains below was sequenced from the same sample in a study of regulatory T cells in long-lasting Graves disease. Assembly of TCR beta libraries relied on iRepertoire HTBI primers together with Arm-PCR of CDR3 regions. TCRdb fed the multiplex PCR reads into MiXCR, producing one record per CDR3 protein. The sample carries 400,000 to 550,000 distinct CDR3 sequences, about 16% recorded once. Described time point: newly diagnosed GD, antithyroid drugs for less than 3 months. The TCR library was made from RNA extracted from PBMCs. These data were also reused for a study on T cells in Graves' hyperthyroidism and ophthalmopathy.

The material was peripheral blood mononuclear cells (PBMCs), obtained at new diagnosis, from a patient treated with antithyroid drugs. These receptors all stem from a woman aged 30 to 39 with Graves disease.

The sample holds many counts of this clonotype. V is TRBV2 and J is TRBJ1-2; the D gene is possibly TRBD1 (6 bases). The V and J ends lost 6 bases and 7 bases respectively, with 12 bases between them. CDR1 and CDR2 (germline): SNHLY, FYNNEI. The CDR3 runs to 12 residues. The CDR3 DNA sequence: TGTGCCAGCAGAGCAGACAGGAGTGGCTACACCTTC. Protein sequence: CASRADRSGYTF.

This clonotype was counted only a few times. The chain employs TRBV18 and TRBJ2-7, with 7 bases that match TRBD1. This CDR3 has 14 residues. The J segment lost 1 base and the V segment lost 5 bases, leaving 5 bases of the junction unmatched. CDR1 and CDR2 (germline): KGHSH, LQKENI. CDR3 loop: CASSRTGQSYEQYF. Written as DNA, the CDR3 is TGTGCCAGCTCAAGAACGGGACAGTCCTACGAGCAGTACTTC.

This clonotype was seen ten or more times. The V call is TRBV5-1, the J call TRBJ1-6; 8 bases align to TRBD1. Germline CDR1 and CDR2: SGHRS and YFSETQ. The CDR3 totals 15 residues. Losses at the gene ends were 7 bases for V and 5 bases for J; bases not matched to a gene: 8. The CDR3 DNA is TGCGCCAGCTCCAGGACAGGGAGTGATAATTCACCCCTCCACTTT. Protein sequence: CASSRTGSDNSPLHF.

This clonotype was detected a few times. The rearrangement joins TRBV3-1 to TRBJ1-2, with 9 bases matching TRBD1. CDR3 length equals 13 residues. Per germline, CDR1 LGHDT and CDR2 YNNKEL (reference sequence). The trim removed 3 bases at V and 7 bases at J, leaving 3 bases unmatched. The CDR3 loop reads CASSQDRGAGYTF. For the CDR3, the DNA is TGTGCCAGCAGCCAGGACAGGGGAGCTGGCTACACCTTC. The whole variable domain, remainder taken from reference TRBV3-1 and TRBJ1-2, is DTAVSQTPKYLVTQMGNDKSIKCEQNLGHDTMYWYKQDSKKFLKIMFSYNNKELIINETVPNRFSPKSPDKAHLNLHINSLELGDSAVYFCASSQDRGAGYTFGSGTRLTVV.

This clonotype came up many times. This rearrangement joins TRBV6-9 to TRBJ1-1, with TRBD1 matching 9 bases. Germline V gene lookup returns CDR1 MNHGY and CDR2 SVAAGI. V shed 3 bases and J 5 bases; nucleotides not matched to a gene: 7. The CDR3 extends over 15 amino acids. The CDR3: CASSYYGQGRTEAFF. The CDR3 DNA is TGTGCCAGCAGTTACTATGGACAGGGGCGGACTGAAGCTTTCTTT.

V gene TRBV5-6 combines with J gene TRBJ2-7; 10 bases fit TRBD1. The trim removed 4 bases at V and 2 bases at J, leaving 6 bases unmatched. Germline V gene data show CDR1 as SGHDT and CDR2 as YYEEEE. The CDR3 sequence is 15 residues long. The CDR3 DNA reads TGTGCCAGCAGCCTGGGACAGGGGCTTACCTACGAGCAGTACTTC. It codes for CASSLGQGLTYEQYF.

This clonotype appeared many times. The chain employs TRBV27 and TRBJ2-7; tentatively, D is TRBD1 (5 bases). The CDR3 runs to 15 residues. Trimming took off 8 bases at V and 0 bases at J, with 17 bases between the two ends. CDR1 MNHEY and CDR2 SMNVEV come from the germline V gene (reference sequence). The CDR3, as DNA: TGTGCCAGCGGCCCTGGAGACAGTAGCTCCTACGAGCAGTACTTC. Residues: CASGPGDSSSYEQYF.

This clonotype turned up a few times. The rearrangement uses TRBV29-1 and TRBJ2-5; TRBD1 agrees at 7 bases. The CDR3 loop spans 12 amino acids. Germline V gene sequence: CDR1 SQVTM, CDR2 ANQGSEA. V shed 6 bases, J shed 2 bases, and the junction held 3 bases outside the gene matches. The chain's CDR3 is CSVRQGQETQYF. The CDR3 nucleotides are TGCAGCGTCCGACAGGGACAAGAGACCCAGTACTTC.

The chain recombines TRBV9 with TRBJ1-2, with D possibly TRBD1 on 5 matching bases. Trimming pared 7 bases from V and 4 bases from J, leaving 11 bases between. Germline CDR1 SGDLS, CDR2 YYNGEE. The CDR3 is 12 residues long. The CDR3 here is CASLGARYGYTF. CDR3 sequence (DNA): TGTGCCAGCTTAGGGGCCCGCTATGGCTACACCTTC. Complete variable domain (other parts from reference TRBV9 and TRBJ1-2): DSGVTQTPKHLITATGQRVTLRCSPRSGDLSVYWYQQSLDQGLQFLIQYYNGEERAKGNILERFSAQQFPDLHSELNLSSLELGDSALYFCASLGARYGYTFGSGTRLTVV.

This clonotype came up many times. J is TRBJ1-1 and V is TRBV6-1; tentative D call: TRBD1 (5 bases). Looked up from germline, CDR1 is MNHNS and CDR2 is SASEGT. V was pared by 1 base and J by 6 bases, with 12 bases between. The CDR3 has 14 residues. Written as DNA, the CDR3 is TGTGCCAGCAGTGAAGGGCGGGGACGGGCTGAAGCTTTCTTT. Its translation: CASSEGRGRAEAFF.

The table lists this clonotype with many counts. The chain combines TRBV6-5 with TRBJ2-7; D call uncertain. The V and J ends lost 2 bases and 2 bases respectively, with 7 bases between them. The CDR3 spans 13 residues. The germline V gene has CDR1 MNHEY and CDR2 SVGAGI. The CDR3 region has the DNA TGTGCCAGCAGTTACGGGTTAGCCTACGAGCAGTACTTC. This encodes CASSYGLAYEQYF.

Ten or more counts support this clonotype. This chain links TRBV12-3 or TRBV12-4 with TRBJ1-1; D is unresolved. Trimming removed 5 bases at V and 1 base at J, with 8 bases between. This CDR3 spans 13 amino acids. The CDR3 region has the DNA TGTGCCAGCAGTCTAAAACAGAACACTGAAGCTTTCTTT. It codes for CASSLKQNTEAFF.

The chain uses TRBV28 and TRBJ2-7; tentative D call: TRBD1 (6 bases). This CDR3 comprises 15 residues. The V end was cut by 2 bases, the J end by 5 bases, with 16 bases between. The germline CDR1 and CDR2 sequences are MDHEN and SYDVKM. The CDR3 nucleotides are TGTGCCAGCAGTTTAATGGGACACTTCGTCCACGAGCAGTACTTC. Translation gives CASSLMGHFVHEQYF.

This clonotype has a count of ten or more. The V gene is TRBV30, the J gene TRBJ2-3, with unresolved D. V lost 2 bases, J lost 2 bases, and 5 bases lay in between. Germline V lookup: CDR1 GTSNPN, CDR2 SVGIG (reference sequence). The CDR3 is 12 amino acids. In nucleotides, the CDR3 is TGTGCCTGGAGTCCTAACACAGATACGCAGTATTTT. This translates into CAWSPNTDTQYF.

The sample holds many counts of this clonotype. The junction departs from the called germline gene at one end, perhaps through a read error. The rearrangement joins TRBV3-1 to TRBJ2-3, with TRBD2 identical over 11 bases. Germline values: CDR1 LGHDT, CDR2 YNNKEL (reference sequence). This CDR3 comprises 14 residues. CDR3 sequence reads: CASSLLAGVDTQYF. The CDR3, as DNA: TGCGCCAGCAGCCTACTAGCGGGAGTAGATACGCAGTATTTT.